This TCR beta chain derives from a study of blood T cell repertoires in COVID-19. Participants' own reports of clinical history determined their cohort assignment. Trimming removed 3 bases from V and 3 bases from J, with 14 bases in between. The CDR3 is made up of 15 amino acids. Germline values: CDR1 KGHSH, CDR2 LQKENI. Sequencing used immunoSEQ multiplex PCR; TCRdb keeps in-frame clones, though not all of them. The sample records approximately 210,000 clones, roughly 79% being singletons. The clonotype was recovered from a woman aged 45-59 years with acute COVID-19. The chain recombines TRBV18 with TRBJ1-2; no reliable D call. Sequencing was done on a sample of PBMCs or T cells enriched from blood (not recorded which). DNA for the CDR3: TGTGCCAGCTCACCTTTAAGCGGAAGGGACTATGGCTACACCTTC. It is translated as CASSPLSGRDYGYTF.